A single sample is the source of the 3 T cell receptor beta chains below, sequenced in a study of vaccination effects on CD4 cells after COVID-19. CD4+ T cells were isolated after less than 13 days of culture. Either the BNT162b2 or mRNA-1273 vaccine was given to participants in two doses. Clones were sequenced by immunoSEQ multiplex PCR, and TCRdb holds only the in-frame ones, with some missing. The sample carries 60,000 to 80,000 clones, 74% recorded once. These receptors' antigens are unknown. The sample here was CD4+ T cells from PBMCs cultured without peptide, taken after COVID-19 vaccination. The receptors shown here come from a human donor who received a COVID-19 vaccine.

This chain joins TRBV25-1 and TRBJ1-5; TRBD1 is a possible D gene (6 bases). The CDR3 length is 16 residues. Looked up from germline, CDR1 is MGHDK and CDR2 is SYGVNS. Trimming stripped 3 bases from V and 2 bases from J, with 14 bases between. DNA for the CDR3: TGTGCCAGCAGTGATGGGGGGCTGGGCGGCAATCAGCCCCAGCATTTT. Translation gives CASSDGGLGGNQPQHF.

The chain combines TRBV5-1 with TRBJ1-1, with D unclear. CDR3 length equals 14 residues. Trimming stripped 1 base from V and 1 base from J, with 8 bases between. In germline, CDR1 is SGHRS, CDR2 YFSETQ. CDR3 sequence (DNA): TGCGCCAGCAGCTTGTCCGGTCCGAACACTGAAGCTTTCTTT. Translated: CASSLSGPNTEAFF.

This clone appeared a few times. The chain uses TRBV7-9 and TRBJ2-4, with D perhaps matching TRBD2 (6 bases). Germline loops: CDR1 SEHNR, CDR2 FQNEAQ (reference sequence). This CDR3 contains 14 residues. Trimming removed 4 bases at V and 10 bases at J, with 17 bases between. The CDR3 sequence: CASSSSSGLLIQYF. CDR3 bases: TGTGCCAGCAGCTCGAGCTCGGGACTTTTAATTCAGTACTTC.